Listed below are T cell receptor beta chains from one sample, sequenced in a study of CD8 T cells in ankylosing spondylitis. TCRdb reprocessed the 5' RACE reads with MiXCR, giving one entry per CDR3 protein. The sample shows some 270,000 distinct CDR3 sequences, more than 15% of them seen only once. Sequenced material: blood, either unsorted or a sorted T cell fraction (not recorded which). These receptors were collected from a male donor with ankylosing spondylitis or in good health (not recorded which). CDR3s include the opening cysteine and the closing phenylalanine or tryptophan. A D gene is named only where the DNA matches it firmly. For some rows the clone size is stated as once, few or many, or as a class when expanded; others skip it.

d_gene: TRBD2
abundance: NA
v_gene: TRBV12-3/TRBV12-4
j_gene: TRBJ2-7
CDR3aa: CASSPPGLVSSYEQYF
CDR3nt: TGTGCCAGCAGCCCACCGGGACTAGTTTCCTCCTACGAGCAGTACTTC

d_gene: NA
abundance: NA
v_gene: TRBV6-6
j_gene: TRBJ1-6
CDR3aa: CASVPGGNSPLHF
CDR3nt: TGTGCCAGCGTTCCGGGGGGTAATTCACCCCTCCACTTT

d_gene: NA
abundance: NA
v_gene: TRBV5-1
j_gene: TRBJ2-7
CDR3aa: CASSLWTGDEQYF
CDR3nt: TGCGCCAGCAGCTTGTGGACGGGAGACGAGCAGTACTTC

d_gene: NA
abundance: few
v_gene: TRBV7-8
j_gene: TRBJ2-7
CDR3aa: CASSVRGAANYEQYF
CDR3nt: TGTGCCAGCAGCGTCCGAGGAGCGGCCAACTACGAGCAGTACTTC

d_gene: TRBD2
abundance: NA
v_gene: TRBV27
j_gene: TRBJ2-1
CDR3aa: CASSPRGRARNEQFF
CDR3nt: TGTGCCAGCAGTCCTCGCGGGAGGGCCAGAAATGAGCAGTTCTTC

d_gene: TRBD1
abundance: NA
v_gene: TRBV6-5
j_gene: TRBJ1-1
CDR3aa: CASSTWTGAMNTEAFF
CDR3nt: TGTGCCAGCAGTACTTGGACAGGGGCTATGAACACTGAAGCTTTCTTT

d_gene: NA
abundance: few
v_gene: TRBV6-1
j_gene: TRBJ1-1
CDR3aa: CASRNGGGGTEAFF
CDR3nt: TGTGCCAGCAGAAATGGGGGAGGGGGGACTGAAGCTTTCTTT

d_gene: TRBD2
abundance: few
v_gene: TRBV4-1
j_gene: TRBJ2-5
CDR3aa: CASSQGVGIAGETQYF
CDR3nt: TGCGCCAGCAGCCAAGGGGTGGGTATAGCGGGAGAGACCCAGTACTTC

d_gene: NA
abundance: NA
v_gene: TRBV5-1
j_gene: TRBJ2-5
CDR3aa: CASSHSGEETQYF
CDR3nt: TGCGCCAGCAGCCACTCAGGGGAAGAGACCCAGTACTTC

d_gene: NA
abundance: NA
v_gene: TRBV4-3
j_gene: TRBJ2-7
CDR3aa: CASSEGAGTHPEQYF
CDR3nt: TGCGCCAGCAGCGAAGGGGCCGGGACTCATCCTGAGCAGTACTTC

d_gene: TRBD2
abundance: few
v_gene: TRBV5-1
j_gene: TRBJ2-7
CDR3aa: CASSLEVSGSPEQYF
CDR3nt: TGCGCCAGCAGCTTGGAGGTTAGCGGGAGCCCCGAGCAGTACTTC

d_gene: NA
abundance: NA
v_gene: TRBV7-8
j_gene: TRBJ2-7
CDR3aa: CASSLLVVPYEQYF
CDR3nt: TGTGCCAGCAGCTTATTAGTGGTTCCCTACGAGCAGTACTTC

d_gene: NA
abundance: few
v_gene: TRBV29-1
j_gene: TRBJ2-1
CDR3aa: CSVAEGLSYEQFF
CDR3nt: TGCAGCGTCGCCGAGGGACTTTCATATGAGCAGTTCTTC

d_gene: TRBD1
abundance: few
v_gene: TRBV4-1
j_gene: TRBJ1-1
CDR3aa: CASSQDAPGGLNTEAFF
CDR3nt: TGCGCCAGCAGCCAAGATGCGCCAGGGGGCTTGAACACTGAAGCTTTCTTT

d_gene: NA
abundance: few
v_gene: TRBV11-2
j_gene: TRBJ2-2
CDR3aa: CASSLDIRLDLTGELFF
CDR3nt: TGTGCCAGCAGCTTAGATATTCGACTAGACCTCACCGGGGAGCTGTTTTTT

d_gene: TRBD1
abundance: few
v_gene: TRBV27
j_gene: TRBJ1-1
CDR3aa: CASSQITPTGLDTEAFF
CDR3nt: TGTGCCAGCAGTCAAATTACTCCGACAGGGTTGGACACTGAAGCTTTCTTT

d_gene: TRBD2
abundance: few
v_gene: TRBV29-1
j_gene: TRBJ2-7
CDR3aa: CSVEGLAEASYEQYF
CDR3nt: TGCAGCGTTGAAGGTCTAGCGGAGGCCTCGTACGAGCAGTACTTC

d_gene: NA
abundance: few
v_gene: TRBV29-1
j_gene: TRBJ2-1
CDR3aa: CSVFERELKFF
CDR3nt: TGCAGCGTTTTCGAGAGGGAACTCAAGTTCTTC

d_gene: TRBD2
abundance: NA
v_gene: TRBV12-5
j_gene: TRBJ2-1
CDR3aa: CASGFGLAGDNEQFF
CDR3nt: TGTGCTAGTGGTTTCGGCCTAGCGGGGGACAATGAGCAGTTCTTC

d_gene: NA
abundance: NA
v_gene: TRBV4-1
j_gene: TRBJ2-1
CDR3aa: CASSLGVPDNEQFF
CDR3nt: TGCGCCAGCAGCCTTGGGGTTCCCGACAATGAGCAGTTCTTC